This T cell receptor (beta chain) was documented in a study of T-cell reconstitution after alpha-beta-depleted transplantation in children. Trimming removed 4 bases from V and 4 bases from J, with 18 bases in between. Per germline, CDR1 SGHTS and CDR2 YDEGEE. This CDR3 comprises 15 residues. This clonotype was counted a few times. A library of TCRbeta sequences, prepared with unique molecular identifiers, was generated. TCRdb independently ran MiXCR on the PCR reads; one entry per CDR3 protein. The sample records hundreds of thousands of distinct CDR3 sequences, roughly 17% being singletons. Material: PBMCs, mostly from graft donor cells, obtained 360 days after TCRalphabeta/CD19-depleted stem cell transplant. The clonotype comes from a boy younger than two who had a stem cell transplant for Wiskott-Aldrich syndrome, so the T cells may come from the graft donor. This chain connects TRBV5-8 to TRBJ2-7; D is perhaps TRBD1 (7 bases). The chain's CDR3 is CASSTTGRGRYEQYF. CDR3 in DNA: TGTGCCAGCAGCACGACCGGCAGGGGGAGGTACGAGCAGTACTTC.